This T cell receptor beta chain was retrieved from a study of T cell responses to AZD1222 COVID-19 vaccine. Clones were sequenced by immunoSEQ multiplex PCR, and TCRdb holds only the in-frame ones, with some missing. The sample includes roughly 150,000 clones, 91% seen only once; the top ten take about 5%. CDR3 length: 14 amino acids. V lost 7 bases, J lost 4 bases, and 13 bases lay in between. Germline assignment: CDR1 MDHEN and CDR2 SYDVKM. This sequence originates from an adult in good health. The specimen was peripheral blood, collected on day 0 of AZD1222 vaccination. The V and J genes are TRBV28 and TRBJ1-4; D is perhaps TRBD1 (5 bases). Here the CDR3 reads CASNLDRGNEKLFF. DNA for the CDR3: TGTGCCAGCAACTTGGATAGGGGTAATGAAAAACTGTTTTTT.